These 9 T cell receptor beta chains were sequenced from one sample in a study of shared clonotypes between healthy human individuals. The assay was immunoSEQ multiplex PCR, and TCRdb's table has in-frame clones only and misses some. The sample includes around 1.1 million clones, roughly 77% of them seen just once. The specimen was memory CD4+ T cells from PBMCs. The sample's subset: CD45RA-negative fraction. These receptors were taken from a man aged 18 to 30 in good health. Some clones in this sample may be carry-over from other donors' samples.

The chain links TRBV18 to TRBJ1-5, with D perhaps matching TRBD1 (5 bases). Germline CDR1 reads KGHSH; CDR2 reads LQKENI. CDR3 length: 16 residues. V lost 2 bases and J lost 6, with 17 bases in between. The CDR3 bases are TGTGCCAGCTCACCAGCGTCTCTTCCTGGGGCTCAGCCCCAGCATTTT. This sequence encodes CASSPASLPGAQPQHF.

The chain carries TRBV6-4 and TRBJ2-3, with 7 positions matching TRBD1. Germline V gene sequence: CDR1 MRHNA, CDR2 SNTAGT. The CDR3 length is 15 residues. The V segment lost 6 bases and the J segment 4 bases; nucleotides outside the gene matches: 10. As DNA, the CDR3 is TGTGCCAGCAGCCAACAGGGGAGAGCGTCAGATACGCAGTATTTT. Translation: CASSQQGRASDTQYF.

The chain uses TRBV28 and TRBJ2-3; 15 nucleotides agree with TRBD2. V shed 5 bases, J shed 5 bases, and the junction held 8 bases outside the gene matches. Per germline, CDR1 MDHEN and CDR2 SYDVKM. The CDR3 totals 17 residues. The chain's CDR3 is CASSGGLAGGQGDTQYF. The CDR3 nucleotides read TGTGCCAGCAGTGGCGGACTAGCGGGAGGGCAAGGAGATACGCAGTATTTT.

J is TRBJ2-2 and V is TRBV18, with D possibly TRBD1 on 6 matching bases. Germline CDR1 and CDR2: KGHSH and LQKENI. Between the trimmed V and J ends, which lost 1 base and 3 bases, there was a span of 6 bases. This CDR3 contains 14 residues. The CDR3 DNA is TGTGCCAGCTCACCACGGACAGACACCGGGGAGCTGTTTTTT. Its protein product is CASSPRTDTGELFF.

This chain joins TRBV28 and TRBJ1-5; D might be TRBD1 (6 bases). The CDR3 spans 15 residues. Per germline, CDR1 MDHEN and CDR2 SYDVKM. The V end lost 7 bases, the J end lost 3 bases, and 16 bases lay between the germline ends. Here the CDR3 DNA reads TGTGCCAGCACCTTCGGGGGGCGGCTCAATCAGCCCCAGCATTTT. The encoded protein is CASTFGGRLNQPQHF.

Remarks on this clone: A read error is the likely source, as a far larger clone sits one nucleotide away. The chain's CDR3 is CASSDRVTDTQYF. In DNA, the CDR3 is TGTGCCAGCAGTGACAGGGTCACAGATACGCAGTATTTT. V usage is TRBV6-1 and J usage is TRBJ2-3, with D maybe TRBD1 (5 bases). The CDR3 spans 13 residues. The germline CDR1 and CDR2 sequences are MNHNS and SASEGT. With 3 bases removed from V and 2 bases from J, the gap between germline ends came to 6 bases.

The chain couples TRBV7-3 to TRBJ2-1; 7 bases line up with TRBD2. After removal of 5 bases from V and 8 bases from J, the junction contained 15 bases not matched to a gene. The germline gives CDR1 SGHTA, CDR2 FQGTGA. CDR3 size: 16 residues. The CDR3 reads CASSLARGSGLDEQFF. Written as DNA, the CDR3 is TGTGCCAGCAGCCTAGCCCGCGGGAGCGGGTTGGATGAGCAGTTCTTC.

This clone was counted between two and nine times. The CDR3 protein is CASSLIGNEQFF. Written as DNA, the CDR3 is TGCGCCAGCAGCTTGATTGGCAATGAGCAGTTCTTC. The rearrangement uses TRBV4-1 and TRBJ2-1; no reliable D call. In germline, CDR1 is MGHRA, CDR2 YSYEKL. The CDR3 spans 12 residues. With 5 bases removed from V and 6 bases from J, the gap between germline ends came to 8 bases.

The table lists this clone with a count of one. The rearrangement links TRBV4-2 to TRBJ2-3; D may be TRBD1 or TRBD2 (5 bases each). Germline CDR1 and CDR2: LGHNA and YNFKEQ. This CDR3 has 17 amino acids. V lost 0 bases and J lost 3, with 16 bases in between. CDR3 DNA sequence: TGTGCCAGCAGCCAAGATCGAGAACTAGAGGGGACAGATACGCAGTATTTT. It is translated as CASSQDRELEGTDTQYF.